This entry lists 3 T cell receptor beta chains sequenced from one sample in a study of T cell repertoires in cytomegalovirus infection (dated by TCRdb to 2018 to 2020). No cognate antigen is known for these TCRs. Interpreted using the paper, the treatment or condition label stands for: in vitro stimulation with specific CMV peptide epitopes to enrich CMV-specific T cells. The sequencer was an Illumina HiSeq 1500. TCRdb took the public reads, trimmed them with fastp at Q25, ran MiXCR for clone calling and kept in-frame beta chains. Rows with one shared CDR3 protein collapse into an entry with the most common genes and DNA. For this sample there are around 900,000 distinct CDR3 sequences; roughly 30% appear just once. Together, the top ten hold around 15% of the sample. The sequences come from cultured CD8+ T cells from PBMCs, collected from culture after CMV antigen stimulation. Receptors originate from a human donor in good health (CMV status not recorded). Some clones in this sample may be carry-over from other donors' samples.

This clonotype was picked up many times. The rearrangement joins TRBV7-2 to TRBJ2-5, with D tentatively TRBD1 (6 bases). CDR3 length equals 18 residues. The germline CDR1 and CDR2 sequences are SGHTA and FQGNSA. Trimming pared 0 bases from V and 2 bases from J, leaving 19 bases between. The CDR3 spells CASSLAYTGTREQETQYF. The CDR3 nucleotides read TGTGCCAGCAGCTTAGCCTACACAGGGACCAGAGAGCAAGAGACCCAGTACTTC.

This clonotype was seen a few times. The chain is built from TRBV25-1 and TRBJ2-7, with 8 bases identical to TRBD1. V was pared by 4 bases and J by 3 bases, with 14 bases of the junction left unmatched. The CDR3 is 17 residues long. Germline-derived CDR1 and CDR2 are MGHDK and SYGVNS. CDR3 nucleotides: TGTGCCAGCAGTGGGAGGGACAGGAAACATAACGACTACGAGCAGTACGTC. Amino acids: CASSGRDRKHNDYEQYV.

This CDR3 reads CASSQVTGPNQPQHF. CDR3 nucleotide sequence: TGCGCCAGCAGCCAAGTCACAGGACCGAATCAGCCCCAGCATTTT. The chain uses TRBV4-1 and TRBJ1-5; possible D gene TRBD1, 5 bases. The CDR3 runs 15 residues. V was pared by 1 base and J by 4 bases, with 11 bases between. Germline V gene lookup returns CDR1 MGHRA and CDR2 YSYEKL.